This T cell receptor beta chain was sequenced in a study of T-cell reconstitution after alpha-beta-depleted transplantation in children. Broader study findings: At the one-year point after transplant, T-cell counts and TCRbeta diversity were found to come mostly from T cells that had been newly produced. After transplant, at about two months, alpha-beta T cells were reportedly derived from several hundred expanded graft clones. TCRbeta diversity was high at day 60 in some patients (a result of surviving recipient T cells and thymic progenitors).

Of note for this clonotype: What it binds is not known.

Unique molecular identifiers were used in preparing the TCRbeta library. TCRdb recomputed calls from the PCR reads with MiXCR, one row per CDR3 protein. This table holds some 600,000 distinct CDR3 sequences, over 10% found once. The CDR3 is made up of 15 amino acids. The V end lost 1 base, the J end lost 2 bases, and 12 bases lay between the germline ends. CDR1 MNHEY and CDR2 SMNVEV come from the germline V gene (reference sequence). The clonotype originates from a male patient aged 10-17 years who had a stem cell transplant for acute myeloid leukemia, so the T cells may come from the graft donor. Material: PBMCs, mostly from graft donor cells, obtained 360 days after TCRalphabeta/CD19-depleted stem cell transplant. V is TRBV27 and J is TRBJ2-7; possibly TRBD2 for D (7 bases). The CDR3 protein is CASSLLGGETYEQYF. CDR3 bases: TGTGCCAGCAGTTTATTAGGGGGGGAAACCTACGAGCAGTACTTC.